This is a list of T cell receptor beta chains from one sample in a study of CD8 T cells in Susac syndrome. TCRdb re-called the immunoSEQ multiplex PCR reads through MiXCR, storing one row per CDR3 protein. The table has 130,000 to 150,000 distinct CDR3 sequences, under 97% seen once. The sequenced sample was CD4+ T cells from PBMCs. These receptors were collected from a human donor with Susac syndrome. CDR3s include the opening cysteine and the closing phenylalanine or tryptophan. Each record gives: CDR3 DNA, CDR3 protein, V gene, clone size, J gene, D gene. A D gene is named only where the DNA matches it firmly. Only part of the rows carry a size: once, few, many, or a class if the clone is expanded.

CDR3 DNA: TGTGCCAGCAGCCTTGTTGAGTATGAGCAGTTCTTC
CDR3 protein: CASSLVEYEQFF
V gene: TRBV7-2
clone size: NA
J gene: TRBJ2-1
D gene: NA

CDR3 DNA: TGCAGTGCTAGAGAGTCTCCTGGCACCGGGGAGCTGTTTTTT
CDR3 protein: CSARESPGTGELFF
V gene: TRBV20-1
clone size: once
J gene: TRBJ2-2
D gene: NA

CDR3 DNA: TGTGCCAGCAGCGTAGACGGGGGGCGAGAGACCCAGTACTTC
CDR3 protein: CASSVDGGRETQYF
V gene: TRBV9
clone size: NA
J gene: TRBJ2-5
D gene: NA

CDR3 DNA: TGTGCCAGCTGCCCCGGCGCCCCCGTTGGACTAGCGGGCTTCAATGAGCAGTTCTTC
CDR3 protein: CASCPGAPVGLAGFNEQFF
V gene: TRBV27
clone size: NA
J gene: TRBJ2-1
D gene: TRBD2

CDR3 DNA: TGTGCCAGCGGAAGGACTAGCGGGAGTTCGGTCGGGGAGACCCAGTACTTC
CDR3 protein: CASGRTSGSSVGETQYF
V gene: TRBV3-1
clone size: NA
J gene: TRBJ2-5
D gene: TRBD2

CDR3 DNA: TGCGCCAGCAGTCTAGCAGTCACCCCCTACGAGCAGTACTTC
CDR3 protein: CASSLAVTPYEQYF
V gene: TRBV23-1
clone size: NA
J gene: TRBJ2-7
D gene: NA

CDR3 DNA: TGTGCCAGCAGCTTACCAGGGGATCATGGCTACACCTTC
CDR3 protein: CASSLPGDHGYTF
V gene: TRBV7-9
clone size: NA
J gene: TRBJ1-2
D gene: NA

CDR3 DNA: TGTGCCAGCAGCTTGACGACAGGATCCTCATCGGGGGCTTTCTTT
CDR3 protein: CASSLTTGSSSGAFF
V gene: TRBV7-2
clone size: NA
J gene: TRBJ1-1
D gene: NA

CDR3 DNA: TGCAGTGTTCCCCAGCAGGGTATAGAGCAGTACTTC
CDR3 protein: CSVPQQGIEQYF
V gene: TRBV20-1
clone size: NA
J gene: TRBJ2-7
D gene: NA

CDR3 DNA: TGTGCCAGCTCGCGACCGGGAGGCCAACTTAACACAGATACGCAGTATTTT
CDR3 protein: CASSRPGGQLNTDTQYF
V gene: TRBV4-2
clone size: NA
J gene: TRBJ2-3
D gene: TRBD2

CDR3 DNA: TGCAGTGCGCTACAGGGCGGGCGTTCCGAGCAGTACTTC
CDR3 protein: CSALQGGRSEQYF
V gene: TRBV20-1
clone size: NA
J gene: TRBJ2-7
D gene: NA

CDR3 DNA: TGTGCCAGCAGCTTGGTCGCCTACACTGAAGCTTTCTTT
CDR3 protein: CASSLVAYTEAFF
V gene: TRBV5-5
clone size: NA
J gene: TRBJ1-1
D gene: NA

CDR3 DNA: TGCAGTGCTAGAGAGGAGGAGCTTAGCAATCAGCCCCAGCATTTT
CDR3 protein: CSAREEELSNQPQHF
V gene: TRBV20-1
clone size: NA
J gene: TRBJ1-5
D gene: NA

CDR3 DNA: TGTGCCACCAGTGAGGGGATAGGGGGTTGGAATGAGCAGTTCTTC
CDR3 protein: CATSEGIGGWNEQFF
V gene: TRBV24-1
clone size: once
J gene: TRBJ2-1
D gene: NA

CDR3 DNA: TGTGCCAGCAGTTACTCGGTACTGCGGGACAGACGGACGCTGGGGGGCTACACCTTC
CDR3 protein: CASSYSVLRDRRTLGGYTF
V gene: TRBV6-5
clone size: NA
J gene: TRBJ1-2
D gene: TRBD1

CDR3 DNA: TGTGCCAGCGGGACCCAAAGAGGCAATGAGCAGTTCTTC
CDR3 protein: CASGTQRGNEQFF
V gene: TRBV3-1
clone size: NA
J gene: TRBJ2-1
D gene: NA

CDR3 DNA: TGTGCCAGCAGCCTAAGACGGGATGCCTACGAGCAGTACTTC
CDR3 protein: CASSLRRDAYEQYF
V gene: TRBV7-3
clone size: NA
J gene: TRBJ2-7
D gene: NA

CDR3 DNA: TGTGCCACCAGTGAAGGGACAGGGATATACAATGAGCAGTTCTTC
CDR3 protein: CATSEGTGIYNEQFF
V gene: TRBV24-1
clone size: NA
J gene: TRBJ2-1
D gene: TRBD1

CDR3 DNA: TGCAGTGCTAGAGATCTGAGTTCCTCTAACGAGCAGTACTTC
CDR3 protein: CSARDLSSSNEQYF
V gene: TRBV20-1
clone size: NA
J gene: TRBJ2-7
D gene: NA

CDR3 DNA: TGCGCCAGCAGCCAACAGATGACAGCGTACGAGCAGTACTTC
CDR3 protein: CASSQQMTAYEQYF
V gene: TRBV4-1
clone size: NA
J gene: TRBJ2-7
D gene: NA

CDR3 DNA: TGTGCCAGCAGCCTCGGACGTGCCCAAGAGACCCAGTACTTC
CDR3 protein: CASSLGRAQETQYF
V gene: TRBV7-3
clone size: NA
J gene: TRBJ2-5
D gene: NA

CDR3 DNA: TGCAGTGCCTACAGGTCGAATCAGCCCCAGCATTTT
CDR3 protein: CSAYRSNQPQHF
V gene: TRBV20-1
clone size: NA
J gene: TRBJ1-5
D gene: NA

CDR3 DNA: TGTGCCAGCAGCTCGGGACTAGCGGGGGACCTAGAGACCCAGTACTTC
CDR3 protein: CASSSGLAGDLETQYF
V gene: TRBV7-9
clone size: NA
J gene: TRBJ2-5
D gene: TRBD2

CDR3 DNA: TGTGCCAGCAGTGACTCTCGTAGCTCCTACAATGAGCAGTTCTTC
CDR3 protein: CASSDSRSSYNEQFF
V gene: TRBV25-1
clone size: NA
J gene: TRBJ2-1
D gene: NA

CDR3 DNA: TGCAGCGTCGGGACAGACAAAAACATTCAGTACTTC
CDR3 protein: CSVGTDKNIQYF
V gene: TRBV29-1
clone size: NA
J gene: TRBJ2-4
D gene: TRBD1

CDR3 DNA: TGTGCCAGCAGTGGGCGTGACAGCCGACGGGGCCGTAGCTACGAGCAGTACTTC
CDR3 protein: CASSGRDSRRGRSYEQYF
V gene: TRBV6-1
clone size: NA
J gene: TRBJ2-7
D gene: NA

CDR3 DNA: TGCAGTGCTAGAGGAGACGTGAGGAATGAAAAACTGTTTTTT
CDR3 protein: CSARGDVRNEKLFF
V gene: TRBV20-1
clone size: NA
J gene: TRBJ1-4
D gene: NA

CDR3 DNA: TGTGCCAGCAGCCTCCAGGGTCTTACCTCTGGGGCCAACGTCCTGACTTTC
CDR3 protein: CASSLQGLTSGANVLTF
V gene: TRBV4-2
clone size: NA
J gene: TRBJ2-6
D gene: NA

CDR3 DNA: TGTGCCAGCAGCTTAGATGGGACTAGTTTCTACGAGCAGTACTTC
CDR3 protein: CASSLDGTSFYEQYF
V gene: TRBV7-2
clone size: NA
J gene: TRBJ2-7
D gene: TRBD2

CDR3 DNA: TGTGCCAGCAGCCAGCTAGCGGGAATCATAGATACGCAGTATTTT
CDR3 protein: CASSQLAGIIDTQYF
V gene: TRBV14
clone size: NA
J gene: TRBJ2-3
D gene: TRBD2

CDR3 DNA: TGCAGTGCTAGAGGGCTAGCGGGTACACAAGAGACCCAGTACTTC
CDR3 protein: CSARGLAGTQETQYF
V gene: TRBV20-1
clone size: NA
J gene: TRBJ2-5
D gene: TRBD2

CDR3 DNA: TGTGCCAGCAGCCCGGACGTTTGGGGGACCCAGTACTTC
CDR3 protein: CASSPDVWGTQYF
V gene: TRBV14
clone size: once
J gene: TRBJ2-5
D gene: NA

CDR3 DNA: TGTGCCATCAGCGCCCGGGGGGGGGTCGACCCCTACGAGCAGTACTTC
CDR3 protein: CAISARGGVDPYEQYF
V gene: TRBV10-3
clone size: once
J gene: TRBJ2-7
D gene: TRBD2

CDR3 DNA: TGTGCCAGCAGCCAAAAAGGACAGAACTATGGCTACACCTTC
CDR3 protein: CASSQKGQNYGYTF
V gene: TRBV3-1
clone size: NA
J gene: TRBJ1-2
D gene: NA

CDR3 DNA: TGCAGTGCTAGAGGGCACTCCGGGACAGACTACACTGAAGCTTTCTTT
CDR3 protein: CSARGHSGTDYTEAFF
V gene: TRBV20-1
clone size: NA
J gene: TRBJ1-1
D gene: TRBD1

CDR3 DNA: TGCAGCGTTTCCGGGGACACCGGGGAGCTGTTTTTT
CDR3 protein: CSVSGDTGELFF
V gene: TRBV29-1
clone size: NA
J gene: TRBJ2-2
D gene: NA

CDR3 DNA: TGTGCCAGCTCACCAGAGTCTGAGCAGTTCTTC
CDR3 protein: CASSPESEQFF
V gene: TRBV18
clone size: NA
J gene: TRBJ2-1
D gene: NA

CDR3 DNA: TGTGCCAGCAGCCCGGGGGAGTGGAACTATGGCTACACCTTC
CDR3 protein: CASSPGEWNYGYTF
V gene: TRBV5-8
clone size: NA
J gene: TRBJ1-2
D gene: NA

CDR3 DNA: TGCGCCAGCAGCTTGGACAGGGAAGGGGGTACGCAGTATTTT
CDR3 protein: CASSLDREGGTQYF
V gene: TRBV5-1
clone size: NA
J gene: TRBJ2-3
D gene: NA

CDR3 DNA: TGTGCCAGCACCTCATACAGGGTTCGTAACACTGAAGCTTTCTTT
CDR3 protein: CASTSYRVRNTEAFF
V gene: TRBV5-6
clone size: NA
J gene: TRBJ1-1
D gene: NA

CDR3 DNA: TGCGCCAGCAGGGACACAGGGGGGACCTACGAGCAGTACTTC
CDR3 protein: CASRDTGGTYEQYF
V gene: TRBV5-1
clone size: NA
J gene: TRBJ2-7
D gene: TRBD1

CDR3 DNA: TGCGCCAGCAGCCACGGGACAGGGCGAGGGAACACTGAAGCTTTCTTT
CDR3 protein: CASSHGTGRGNTEAFF
V gene: TRBV4-1
clone size: NA
J gene: TRBJ1-1
D gene: TRBD1

CDR3 DNA: TGTACCAGCAGCTTAGTGTTCGTTGCGCCTAACACCGGGGAGCTGTTTTTT
CDR3 protein: CTSSLVFVAPNTGELFF
V gene: TRBV7-2
clone size: once
J gene: TRBJ2-2
D gene: NA

CDR3 DNA: TGTGCCAGCAGTTTCCCGGGAGGGTCCTCCTACGAGCAGTACTTC
CDR3 protein: CASSFPGGSSYEQYF
V gene: TRBV6-6
clone size: NA
J gene: TRBJ2-7
D gene: TRBD2